This T cell receptor (beta chain) was captured by sequencing in a study of blood T cell repertoires in COVID-19. As for the study in general: Whether acute or convalescent, the COVID-19 samples came from the United States, Italy and Spain. PBMCs, B-cell-depleted T cells, or T cells provided the cDNA or gDNA that made up the material.

In the authors' workflow: Reference gene primer amplification in the assay estimated nucleated cell counts. The method was immunoSEQ multiplex PCR; TCRdb's version includes in-frame clones alone and lacks a portion of them. V, J and clone size are taken as reported in that table, and D and trimming were inferred from the DNA itself. The table shows tens of thousands of clones, with around 67% occurring only once. Germline V CDR1 and CDR2: MDHEN, SYDVKM. V gave up 3 bases and J gave up 1 base, with 18 bases separating them. The length of the CDR3 is 17 residues. Only one count was recorded for this clone.

The sequenced sample was peripheral blood. The V gene is TRBV28, the J gene TRBJ1-1; no clear D. The TCR sequence derives from a man aged 60 to 69 with acute or convalescent COVID-19. The CDR3 region has the DNA TGTGCCAGCAGTTTGGTGGAGCGGTCCGACCCGAACACTGAAGCTTTCTTT. Translating it yields CASSLVERSDPNTEAFF.